These 32 T cell receptor beta chains came from one sample sequenced in a study of blood T cell repertoires in COVID-19. Data came from immunoSEQ multiplex PCR; TCRdb stores just in-frame clones and leaves some out. The profile shows about 70,000 clones, about four fifths of them singletons. Specimen: peripheral blood. The receptors come from a human donor in a cohort sampled during active COVID-19.

The genes are TRBV9 and TRBJ2-3, with D maybe TRBD1 (6 bases). Germline CDR1 reads SGDLS; CDR2 reads YYNGEE. Trimming took off 2 bases at V and 1 base at J, with 11 bases between the two ends. This CDR3 region has 15 residues. The CDR3 protein is CASSVNRAGTDTQYF. The CDR3 coding sequence is TGTGCCAGCAGCGTGAACAGGGCGGGCACAGATACGCAGTATTTT.

The table lists this clone with a count of one. The CDR3 is CANPLAGSYEQYF. Written as DNA, the CDR3 is TGCGCCAACCCACTAGCGGGGTCCTACGAGCAGTACTTC. The V call is TRBV5-1, the J call TRBJ2-7, with 10 bases that match TRBD2. The CDR3 extends over 13 amino acids. V gave up 9 bases and J gave up 1 base; unmatched junction bases: 4. Germline assignment: CDR1 SGHRS and CDR2 YFSETQ.

This chain links TRBV19 with TRBJ2-1; 12 bases align to TRBD2. J lost 7 bases, V lost 10 bases, and 14 bases had no gene match. CDR1 is LNHDA, CDR2 SQIVND, per germline (reference sequence). This CDR3 is 16 amino acids long. For the CDR3, the DNA is TGTGCCACCAGTCCCCCGACTAGCGGGAGAATGAATGAGCAGTTCTTC. Its translation is CATSPPTSGRMNEQFF.

This chain uses TRBV29-1 with TRBJ2-5; 10 bases align to TRBD1. The CDR3 sequence is 14 residues long. Germline CDR1 SQVTM, CDR2 ANQGSEA. The V segment lost 4 bases and the J segment 4 bases; nucleotides outside the gene matches: 6. The CDR3 bases are TGCAGCGTTGGGACAGGGGGGGATGGAGAGACCCAGTACTTC. As protein: CSVGTGGDGETQYF.

The rearrangement links TRBV12-3 or TRBV12-4 to TRBJ2-7, with D maybe TRBD2 (5 bases). The CDR3 sequence is 13 residues long. Between the trimmed V and J ends, which lost 6 bases and 3 bases, there was a span of 12 bases. The CDR3 reads CASRSGSYYEQYF. The CDR3 DNA sequence: TGTGCCAGCAGGTCGGGATCCTACTACGAGCAGTACTTC.

This chain uses TRBV19 with TRBJ2-2, with TRBD2 matching 10 bases. Germline V lookup: CDR1 LNHDA, CDR2 SQIVND (reference sequence). CDR3 length equals 16 residues. The trim removed 5 bases at V and 4 bases at J, leaving 7 bases unmatched. Here the CDR3 DNA reads TGTGCCAGTAGTCCCAGGACTAGCGGAATCACCGGGGAGCTGTTTTTT. Protein: CASSPRTSGITGELFF.

V usage is TRBV29-1 and J usage is TRBJ2-7; 9 bases line up with TRBD1. The germline CDR1 and CDR2 sequences are SQVTM and ANQGSEA. Trimming cost V 8 bases and J 6 bases; bases outside gene matches: 11. This CDR3 comprises 13 residues. CDR3 DNA: TGCAGCTTCGGTCTTGGACAGGGGTTCGAGCAGTACTTC. Amino acids: CSFGLGQGFEQYF.

The chain couples TRBV10-1 to TRBJ2-1, with TRBD2 identical over 10 bases. V gave up 6 bases and J gave up 4 bases; unmatched junction bases: 9. CDR3 length: 16 amino acids. Germline V gene sequence: CDR1 WNHNN, CDR2 SYGVQD (reference sequence). This CDR3 reads CASRRSGTSEYNEQFF. CDR3 DNA sequence: TGCGCCAGCAGGCGATCCGGGACTAGCGAGTACAATGAGCAGTTCTTC.

The table lists this clone with a few counts. The genes are TRBV19 and TRBJ1-3; 10 nucleotides align to TRBD1. Unmatched junction bases numbered 3, after V lost 5 bases and J lost 2 bases. This CDR3 region has 15 residues. Germline V gene data show CDR1 as LNHDA and CDR2 as SQIVND (reference sequence). This chain's CDR3 is CASSSDRGTGNTIYF. CDR3 nucleotide sequence: TGTGCCAGTAGTTCGGACAGGGGGACTGGAAACACCATATATTTT.

The J gene is TRBJ1-4, the V gene TRBV7-9; TRBD1 aligns across 7 bases. The ends lost 5 bases at V and 5 bases at J; junction bases unmatched: 5. Germline V gene sequence: CDR1 SEHNR, CDR2 FQNEAQ (reference sequence). This CDR3 region has 14 residues. CDR3 protein: CASSPGTANEKLFF. CDR3 nucleotide sequence: TGTGCCAGCAGCCCCGGGACAGCGAATGAAAAACTGTTTTTT.

The V call is TRBV5-5, the J call TRBJ1-6, with a possible D match to TRBD1 (6 bases). The V and J ends lost 0 bases and 7 bases respectively, with 14 bases between them. In germline, CDR1 is SGHKS, CDR2 YYEKEE (reference sequence). The CDR3 extends over 16 amino acids. CDR3 nucleotide sequence: TGTGCCAGCAGCTTGGCCTGGAACAGGGAAAATTCACCCCTCCACTTT. It specifies CASSLAWNRENSPLHF.

The chain carries TRBV18 and TRBJ1-1; D not resolved. In germline, CDR1 is KGHSH, CDR2 LQKENI. V was pared by 0 bases and J by 3 bases, with 8 bases between. The CDR3 runs 14 residues. The CDR3 spells CASSPPGSYTEAFF. CDR3 sequence (DNA): TGTGCCAGCTCACCACCGGGCTCCTACACTGAAGCTTTCTTT.

This chain joins TRBV21-1 and TRBJ1-6; the table's D call, TRBD1, was not checked against the DNA. TRBV21-1 is a listed pseudogene. The CDR3 spans 14 residues. The CDR3 DNA follows: TGTGCCAGGCCCACAGGGGGGTTTAATTCACCCCTCCACTTT. It encodes CARPTGGFNSPLHF.

Only one count was recorded for this clone. This chain uses TRBV7-2 with TRBJ2-6; D unresolved. Per the germline V gene, CDR1 is SGHTA and CDR2 is FQGNSA. The length of the CDR3 is 15 residues. V was pared by 0 bases and J by 2 bases, with 5 bases between. The CDR3 DNA reads as TGTGCCAGCAGCTTAGCAGCGACTGGGGCCAACGTCCTGACTTTC. This codes for CASSLAATGANVLTF.

This chain connects TRBV6-6 to TRBJ2-5; 10 positions match TRBD2. CDR1 MNHNY and CDR2 SVGAGI come from the germline V gene (reference sequence). V shed 4 bases, J shed 6 bases, and the junction held 11 bases outside the gene matches. The CDR3 totals 16 residues. In nucleotides, the CDR3 is TGTGCCAGCAGTTGGTCGGAGAGCGGGAGGGCCCAGACCCAGTACTTC. Its protein product is CASSWSESGRAQTQYF.

V usage is TRBV18 and J usage is TRBJ1-4, with 8 bases fitting TRBD1. The germline gives CDR1 KGHSH, CDR2 LQKENI. V was clipped by 3 bases and J by 8 bases; unmatched bases: 5. The CDR3 is 14 residues long. CDR3 bases: TGTGCCAGCTCACCGGACAGGGTGGAGGAAAAACTGTTTTTT. It is translated as CASSPDRVEEKLFF.

The V call is TRBV3-1 (or the pseudogene TRBV3-2), the J call TRBJ2-7; possible D gene TRBD2, 5 bases. The CDR3 runs to 13 residues. Germline assignment: CDR1 LGHDT and CDR2 YNNKEL (reference sequence). Between the trimmed V and J ends, which lost 4 bases and 3 bases, there was a span of 10 bases. The CDR3 loop is CASSLGLGYEQYF. The DNA for the CDR3 is TGTGCCAGCAGCCTAGGACTGGGCTACGAGCAGTACTTC.

This chain joins TRBV28 and TRBJ2-5; 12 bases line up with TRBD2. CDR3 length: 15 residues. Germline values: CDR1 MDHEN, CDR2 SYDVKM. V lost 4 bases to trimming and J lost 4 bases; unmatched junction nucleotides: 4. The CDR3 DNA is TGTGCCAGCAGTTCTAGCGGGAGGGGGGGAGAGACCCAGTACTTC. This encodes CASSSSGRGGETQYF.

V and J are TRBV2 and TRBJ2-7; the D gene is possibly TRBD1 (5 bases). This CDR3 is 14 amino acids long. Trimming took off 1 base at V and 0 bases at J, with 7 bases between the two ends. Germline values: CDR1 SNHLY, CDR2 FYNNEI. The CDR3 loop reads CASSEVRVSYEQYF. The CDR3 DNA is TGTGCCAGCAGTGAAGTCAGGGTCTCCTACGAGCAGTACTTC.

This sequence joins TRBV4-1 and TRBJ2-2; TRBD1 aligns across 9 bases. With V trimmed by 2 bases and J by 6 bases, 7 bases remained unmatched. The CDR3 runs 16 residues. Germline values: CDR1 MGHRA, CDR2 YSYEKL. The CDR3 bases are TGCGCCAGCAGCCAAAGACAGGGGGTAGTGTCCGGGGAGCTGTTTTTT. Translation gives CASSQRQGVVSGELFF.

This clone came up a few times. CDR3 residues: CASSPDYNSPLHF. In nucleotides, the CDR3 is TGTGCCTCAAGCCCCGACTATAATTCACCCCTCCACTTT. This chain links TRBV30 with TRBJ1-6; D is unresolved. The CDR3 has 13 residues. The V end was cut by 7 bases, the J end by 3 bases, with 10 bases between. Germline CDR1 and CDR2: GTSNPN and SVGIG (reference sequence). The complete variable domain, with remaining parts taken from reference TRBV30 and TRBJ1-6, reads SQTIHQWPATLVQPVGSPLSLECTVEGTSNPNLYWYRQAAGRGLQLLFYSVGIGQISSEVPQNLSASRPQDRQFILSSKKLLLSDSGFYLCASSPDYNSPLHFGNGTRLTVT.

V is TRBV7-8 and J is TRBJ2-3, with D unclear. CDR1 SGHVS and CDR2 FQNEAQ come from the germline V gene. V lost 4 bases and J 4 bases, leaving 12 bases between the germline ends. The CDR3 extends over 14 amino acids. CDR3 amino acids: CASSYNGAADTQYF. The CDR3 DNA follows: TGTGCCAGCAGCTATAATGGAGCCGCAGATACGCAGTATTTT.

DNA of the CDR3: TGTGCCAGCAGCTTGGGACAGACAAGGAAACCGAATCAGCCCCAGCATTTT. Translating gives CASSLGQTRKPNQPQHF. The chain employs TRBV5-6 and TRBJ1-5; D might be TRBD1 (5 bases). Trimming took off 0 bases at V and 4 bases at J, with 17 bases between the two ends. Germline loops: CDR1 SGHDT, CDR2 YYEEEE. This CDR3 has 17 residues.

This sequence joins TRBV6-1 and TRBJ2-1; TRBD2 agrees at 14 bases. The trim removed 2 bases at V and 4 bases at J, leaving 1 base unmatched. The CDR3 has 16 amino acids. The germline V gene encodes CDR1 MNHNS and CDR2 SASEGT. The CDR3 region is CASSERTSGRYNEQFF. The CDR3 nucleotides are TGTGCCAGCAGTGAAAGGACTAGCGGGAGGTACAATGAGCAGTTCTTC.

V usage is TRBV13 and J usage is TRBJ2-7; 9 nucleotides line up with TRBD2. The V gene's germline CDR1 is PRHDT and CDR2 FYEKMQ (reference sequence). This CDR3 comprises 14 residues. V lost 5 bases and J lost 2; bases outside the gene matches: 4. The chain's CDR3 is CASSRLAGTYEQYF. The CDR3, as DNA: TGTGCCAGCAGCCGTCTAGCGGGAACCTACGAGCAGTACTTC.

This chain connects TRBV5-8 to TRBJ2-7; D may be TRBD2 (6 bases). The germline gives CDR1 SGHTS, CDR2 YDEGEE. The germline V and J ends were trimmed by 2 bases and 5 bases, with 11 bases remaining between them. The length of the CDR3 is 13 residues. CDR3: CASSFHSGNEQYF. The CDR3 region has the DNA TGTGCCAGCAGCTTCCATAGCGGAAACGAGCAGTACTTC.

This clone was detected once. The V gene is TRBV5-1, the J gene TRBJ2-5; a possible D gene is TRBD1 (6 bases). The germline CDR1 and CDR2 sequences are SGHRS and YFSETQ. V lost 4 bases, J lost 3 bases, and 13 bases lay in between. The CDR3 extends over 14 amino acids. The CDR3 nucleotides read TGCGCCAGCAGCACCCTGACAGGAAAAGAGACCCAGTACTTC. This encodes CASSTLTGKETQYF. The full variable domain, in which reference TRBV5-1 and TRBJ2-5 provide the parts outside the CDR3, is KAGVTQTPRYLIKTRGQQVTLSCSPISGHRSVSWYQQTPGQGLQFLFEYFSETQRNKGNFPGRFSGRQFSNSRSEMNVSTLELGDSALYLCASSTLTGKETQYFGPGTRLLVL.

This chain joins TRBV6-5 and TRBJ2-7; 11 bases agree with TRBD2. The CDR3 sequence is 15 residues long. V gave up 2 bases and J gave up 4 bases; unmatched junction bases: 4. CDR1 and CDR2 from the germline V gene are MNHEY and SVGAGI. CDR3 nucleotides: TGTGCCAGCAGTTACGGGACTAGCGGCCCATACGAGCAGTACTTC. Its translation: CASSYGTSGPYEQYF.

The chain combines TRBV24-1 with TRBJ2-1, with 10 nucleotides matching TRBD2. This CDR3 has 16 amino acids. With 1 base clipped from V and 4 bases from J, the junction kept 3 bases outside the gene matches. CDR1 is KGHDR and CDR2 is SFDVKD in the germline V gene. CDR3 nucleotides: TGTGCCACCAGTGATTTCTGGACTAGCGGTTACAATGAGCAGTTCTTC. This codes for CATSDFWTSGYNEQFF.

The rearrangement joins TRBV28 to TRBJ1-2; 10 bases are shared with TRBD1. The V gene end was trimmed by 9 bases and the J gene end by 8 bases; junction bases not matched to a gene: 18. The CDR3 extends over 16 amino acids. CDR1 is MDHEN and CDR2 is SYDVKM in the germline V gene. The chain's CDR3 is CASTQSGTGEFHGYTF. The CDR3 coding sequence is TGTGCCAGTACCCAATCCGGGACAGGGGAATTCCACGGCTACACCTTC.

The CDR3 spells CASSTLSGIGGFDEQFF. In nucleotides, the CDR3 is TGTGCCAGTAGTACCCTGTCTGGGATAGGGGGATTTGATGAGCAGTTCTTC. The J gene is TRBJ2-1, the V gene TRBV19; D is possibly TRBD1 (6 bases). The CDR3 is 17 residues long. The germline gives CDR1 LNHDA, CDR2 SQIVND (reference sequence). V was cut by 4 bases and J by 8 bases, with 24 bases left in between.

This clone came up a few times. The V and J genes are TRBV11-1 and TRBJ2-2; D unclear. V lost 6 bases to trimming and J lost 3 bases, with 5 bases between them. The V gene's germline CDR1 is SGHAT and CDR2 FQDESV (reference sequence). The CDR3 has 12 residues. CDR3 protein: CASSSDTGELFF. The DNA of the CDR3 is TGTGCCAGCAGTTCTGACACCGGGGAGCTGTTTTTT.